These 28 T cell receptor beta chains came from one sample sequenced in a study of blood T cell repertoires in COVID-19. Repertoires were generated with immunoSEQ multiplex PCR, while TCRdb's copy carries only in-frame clones and drops some. Among roughly 130,000 clones, roughly nine tenths were seen once, and the ten largest hold roughly 4.5%. The sequenced sample was peripheral blood. All receptors derive from a man aged 60 to 69 with COVID-19, enrolled during active disease.

CDR3 sequence reads: CASSVTPGQGAEAFF. The CDR3 DNA follows: TGTGCCAGCAGTGTTACCCCGGGACAGGGGGCGGAAGCTTTCTTT. The chain uses TRBV6-4 and TRBJ1-1, with 12 bases that match TRBD1. The V gene end was trimmed by 4 bases and the J gene end by 8 bases; junction bases not matched to a gene: 8. Germline CDR1 and CDR2: MRHNA and SNTAGT. CDR3 size: 15 residues.

The CDR3 DNA follows: TGCGCCAGCAGCCTCTATTACTCTGGGGCCAACGTCCTGACTTTC. Translation gives CASSLYYSGANVLTF. The chain links TRBV4-1 to TRBJ2-6; D remains unclear. The germline gives CDR1 MGHRA, CDR2 YSYEKL. CDR3 length equals 15 residues. V lost 4 bases, J lost 0 bases, and 7 bases lay in between.

The chain links TRBV7-9 to TRBJ1-1; D might be TRBD1 (6 bases). Per germline, CDR1 SEHNR and CDR2 FQNEAQ (reference sequence). The CDR3 spans 14 residues. Trimming pared 8 bases from V and 2 bases from J, leaving 15 bases between. CDR3: CASFSGGINTEAFF. The CDR3 DNA reads TGTGCCAGCTTTTCGGGGGGCATCAACACTGAAGCTTTCTTT.

In its sample, this clone was seen once. This sequence joins TRBV12-5 and TRBJ1-5, with D possibly TRBD1 on 6 matching bases. The CDR3 is 17 residues long. Germline V gives CDR1 LGHNT, CDR2 FRNRAP. Trimming cost V 2 bases and J 2 bases, with 16 bases left between them. In DNA form, the CDR3 reads TGTGCTAGTGGTTTGAACTGGGGAGAGGGGGGCAATCAGCCCCAGCATTTT. Encoded protein: CASGLNWGEGGNQPQHF.

The rearrangement joins TRBV3-1 (or the pseudogene TRBV3-2) to TRBJ2-2; TRBD1 agrees at 9 bases. Unmatched junction bases numbered 3, after V lost 1 base and J lost 6 bases. CDR1 LGHDT and CDR2 YNNKEL come from the germline V gene (reference sequence). The CDR3 has 15 residues. The CDR3: CASSQGDRASGELFF. CDR3 nucleotides: TGTGCCAGCAGCCAAGGGGACAGGGCGTCCGGGGAGCTGTTTTTT.

The gene calls are TRBV19 and TRBJ1-6; 9 bases line up with TRBD1. The CDR3 covers 16 residues. The germline V gene has CDR1 LNHDA and CDR2 SQIVND (reference sequence). Trimming at V came to 5 bases and at J to 7 bases, leaving 9 bases not matched to a gene. CDR3 sequence: CASSPETGGWNSPLHF. In DNA, the CDR3 is TGTGCCAGTAGTCCGGAAACAGGGGGCTGGAATTCACCCCTCCACTTT.

The gene calls are TRBV18 and TRBJ1-4; a possible D gene is TRBD1 (5 bases). The germline CDR1 and CDR2 sequences are KGHSH and LQKENI. This CDR3 comprises 15 residues. V gave up 3 bases and J gave up 1 base, with 9 bases separating them. The CDR3 region has the DNA TGTGCCAGCTCACCCAGGGAAGGAACTAATGAAAAACTGTTTTTT. This sequence encodes CASSPREGTNEKLFF.

The genes are TRBV5-1 and TRBJ1-1; 8 bases align to TRBD1. CDR3 length: 13 amino acids. Trimming at V came to 4 bases and at J to 7 bases, leaving 6 bases not matched to a gene. Germline V gene sequence: CDR1 SGHRS, CDR2 YFSETQ. CDR3 in DNA: TGCGCCAGCAGCATCGGACAGGGCGGTGAAGCTTTCTTT. Translated, it gives CASSIGQGGEAFF.

The sample holds one count of this clone. This rearrangement joins TRBV10-2 to TRBJ1-1; no reliable D call. The germline gives CDR1 WSHSY, CDR2 SAAADI. Trimming cost V 5 bases and J 3 bases, with 10 bases left between them. The CDR3 spans 13 residues. The chain's CDR3 is CASSRTRDTEAFF. The CDR3, as DNA: TGCGCCAGCAGTAGAACTCGGGACACTGAAGCTTTCTTT.

The sample holds one count of this clone. The V gene is TRBV5-1, the J gene TRBJ2-1, with no clear D. The V and J ends lost 0 bases and 7 bases respectively, with 5 bases between them. The CDR3 is 12 amino acids. Germline CDR1 reads SGHRS; CDR2 reads YFSETQ. CDR3 nucleotides: TGCGCCAGCAGCTTGGACACGAATGAGCAGTTCTTC. This translates into CASSLDTNEQFF.

The V gene is TRBV15, the J gene TRBJ2-7; 10 nucleotides agree with TRBD1. With 4 bases clipped from V and 4 bases from J, the junction kept 7 bases outside the gene matches. Germline-derived CDR1 and CDR2 are LNHNV and YYDKDF (reference sequence). The CDR3 length is 15 residues. The CDR3 sequence: CATSKGQGSTYEQYF. The CDR3 DNA is TGTGCCACCAGCAAGGGACAGGGGAGTACTTACGAGCAGTACTTC.

The gene calls are TRBV4-3 and TRBJ2-1, with TRBD2 as a possible D gene (6 bases). Germline V gives CDR1 LGHNA, CDR2 YSLEER. The CDR3 runs 14 residues. V lost 0 bases to trimming and J lost 4 bases, with 7 bases between them. DNA for the CDR3: TGCGCCAGCAGCCAAGATCGGGGGTACAATGAGCAGTTCTTC. This translates into CASSQDRGYNEQFF.

V and J are TRBV4-3 and TRBJ1-3; 7 bases match TRBD1. V shed 0 bases and J 2 bases; nucleotides not matched to a gene: 4. Germline values: CDR1 LGHNA, CDR2 YSLEER. The CDR3 length is 16 residues. The CDR3 spells CASSQDTGAPGNTIYF. DNA of the CDR3: TGCGCCAGCAGCCAAGATACAGGGGCCCCTGGAAACACCATATATTTT.

V gene TRBV6-5 combines with J gene TRBJ1-5; unclear D gene. Trimming cost V 8 bases and J 3 bases, with 11 bases left between them. The CDR3 has 13 residues. Germline V gives CDR1 MNHEY, CDR2 SVGAGI. CDR3 sequence (DNA): TGTGCCAGCTCCGACACTTCCAATCAGCCCCAGCATTTT. Its protein is CASSDTSNQPQHF.

The V and J genes are TRBV7-2 and TRBJ1-4; tentatively, D is TRBD1 (6 bases). The CDR3 totals 15 residues. Germline CDR1 and CDR2: SGHTA and FQGNSA. The germline V and J ends were trimmed by 2 bases and 3 bases, with 10 bases remaining between them. The chain's CDR3 is CASSLIPGANEKLFF. The CDR3 coding sequence is TGTGCCAGCAGCTTAATCCCAGGGGCTAATGAAAAACTGTTTTTT.

The chain combines TRBV2 with TRBJ1-4; 7 nucleotides match TRBD1. Germline CDR1 is SNHLY and CDR2 is FYNNEI. This CDR3 has 17 amino acids. V gave up 5 bases and J gave up 0 bases; unmatched junction bases: 9. The chain's CDR3 is CASSWGQPQATNEKLFF. The DNA of the CDR3 is TGTGCCAGCAGTTGGGGACAGCCCCAAGCAACTAATGAAAAACTGTTTTTT.

The V gene is TRBV6-1, the J gene TRBJ1-6; unclear D gene. CDR3 length: 16 residues. The germline V gene has CDR1 MNHNS and CDR2 SASEGT. The V end was cut by 2 bases, the J end by 8 bases, with 16 bases between. CDR3 amino acids: CASSETGRRWDSPLHF. In DNA form, the CDR3 reads TGTGCCAGCAGTGAAACGGGAAGAAGATGGGATTCACCCCTCCACTTT.

The chain uses TRBV3-1 (or the pseudogene TRBV3-2) and TRBJ1-3; D not resolved. The germline V gene encodes CDR1 LGHDT and CDR2 YNNKEL (reference sequence). The CDR3 loop spans 14 amino acids. Trimming pared 4 bases from V and 0 bases from J, leaving 7 bases between. CDR3 sequence (DNA): TGTGCCAGCAGCCTACCGAGCTCTGGAAACACCATATATTTT. This sequence encodes CASSLPSSGNTIYF.

This sequence joins TRBV5-4 and TRBJ2-2; D call uncertain. The germline V and J ends were trimmed by 2 bases and 7 bases, with 18 bases remaining between them. Germline V gene data show CDR1 as SGHNT and CDR2 as YYREEE (reference sequence). CDR3 length: 16 amino acids. In DNA, the CDR3 is TGTGCCAGCAGCTTTGGGCCTTTCGCCTCCAGCGGGGAGCTGTTTTTT. Translating it yields CASSFGPFASSGELFF.

The gene calls are TRBV7-6 and TRBJ2-3; 8 nucleotides align to TRBD1. V gave up 4 bases and J gave up 5 bases; unmatched junction bases: 14. CDR1 and CDR2 (germline): SGHVS, FNYEAQ. The CDR3 has 17 residues. CDR3 nucleotides: TGTGCCAGCAGCTCCCTCGATCGGACAGGGACGATAGATACGCAGTATTTT. This sequence encodes CASSSLDRTGTIDTQYF.

V and J are TRBV5-4 and TRBJ2-7, with 11 bases that match TRBD2. V was pared by 3 bases and J by 6 bases, with 8 bases of the junction left unmatched. The CDR3 is 15 residues long. CDR1 is SGHNT and CDR2 is YYREEE in the germline V gene (reference sequence). The CDR3 is CASSSGLAGVREQYF. In nucleotides, the CDR3 is TGTGCCAGCAGCTCAGGACTAGCGGGTGTTCGCGAGCAGTACTTC.

V is TRBV30 and J is TRBJ1-6; tentatively, D is TRBD1 (5 bases). Between the trimmed V and J ends, which lost 3 bases and 6 bases, there was a span of 9 bases. This CDR3 comprises 13 residues. Germline-derived CDR1 and CDR2 are GTSNPN and SVGIG (reference sequence). The CDR3 region has the DNA TGTGCCTGGAGGGATAGGGGTAATTCACCCCTCCACTTT. Amino acids: CAWRDRGNSPLHF.

The chain uses TRBV9 and TRBJ1-6; D unresolved. The CDR3 is 16 amino acids. The germline gives CDR1 SGDLS, CDR2 YYNGEE. The V end was cut by 0 bases, the J end by 0 bases, with 7 bases between. The CDR3 reads CASSVGLSSYNSPLHF. The CDR3 DNA sequence: TGTGCCAGCAGCGTAGGGTTGAGCTCCTATAATTCACCCCTCCACTTT.

The chain is built from TRBV5-1 and TRBJ2-7; TRBD1 matches 7 bases. This CDR3 comprises 15 residues. V gave up 4 bases and J gave up 2 bases; unmatched junction bases: 9. In germline, CDR1 is SGHRS, CDR2 YFSETQ. The CDR3 spells CASSHDLDRPYEQYF. In DNA form, the CDR3 reads TGCGCCAGCAGCCATGACCTGGACAGGCCCTACGAGCAGTACTTC. The variable domain in full, completed from reference TRBV5-1 and TRBJ2-7, reads KAGVTQTPRYLIKTRGQQVTLSCSPISGHRSVSWYQQTPGQGLQFLFEYFSETQRNKGNFPGRFSGRQFSNSRSEMNVSTLELGDSALYLCASSHDLDRPYEQYFGPGTRLTVT.

This sequence joins TRBV6-2 or TRBV6-3 and TRBJ1-1; the D is unclear. Trimming took 4 bases from V and 11 from J, leaving 14 bases between them. Germline V gene data show CDR1 as MNHEY and CDR2 as SVGEGT. This CDR3 contains 12 residues. Written as DNA, the CDR3 is TGTGCCAGCAGTTCCATTGTCAGCGGCGCTTTCTTT. It encodes CASSSIVSGAFF.

The V and J genes are TRBV4-1 and TRBJ2-5; 7 nucleotides line up with TRBD1. Germline-derived CDR1 and CDR2 are MGHRA and YSYEKL. Trimming took 4 bases from V and 2 from J; bases not matched to a gene: 7. The CDR3 covers 15 residues. CDR3 residues: CASSRTGTAQETQYF. The CDR3 DNA is TGCGCCAGCAGCCGAACAGGGACAGCTCAAGAGACCCAGTACTTC.

The V call is TRBV6-5, the J call TRBJ1-2; D is perhaps TRBD1 (5 bases). This CDR3 is 11 amino acids long. Germline V CDR1 and CDR2: MNHEY, SVGAGI. V lost 8 bases and J 8 bases, leaving 12 bases between the germline ends. CDR3: CASGATWGYTF. CDR3 bases: TGTGCCAGCGGGGCCACTTGGGGCTACACCTTC.

The chain has TRBV27 and TRBJ1-1, with 11 bases identical to TRBD1. Trimming cost V 3 bases and J 3 bases; bases outside gene matches: 3. Germline CDR1 reads MNHEY; CDR2 reads SMNVEV (reference sequence). This CDR3 has 15 amino acids. CDR3 DNA: TGTGCCAGCAGTTTGGACAGGGGGCGGGACACTGAAGCTTTCTTT. Encoded protein: CASSLDRGRDTEAFF.